This T cell receptor (beta chain) was retrieved from a study of blood T cells in healthy people across ages. About the study: With template switching, about one barcoded beta molecule was captured per two T cells.

The CDR3 runs to 24 residues. Per germline, CDR1 DFQATT and CDR2 SNEGSKA (reference sequence). Germline trimming cut 0 bases from V and 3 bases from J; bases unmatched to any gene: 31. Total RNA, at least 6 micrograms per sample, came from PBMCs. Together with a sample-barcoded 5' primer, a J-beta primer mix was included in a second PCR lasting about 7 to 11 cycles. TCRdb re-analysed the 5' RACE reads in MiXCR, keeping a single row per CDR3 protein. Here the sample spans about 970,000 distinct CDR3 sequences, around 54% being singletons. The chain uses TRBV20-1 and TRBJ2-7, with 11 positions matching TRBD1. The sequenced material came from blood. The origin of this receptor is a woman aged 60-75 years in good health. Here the CDR3 DNA reads TGCAGTGCTAGAGATAGTGGGACAGGGGGAAGACTGACTAGCGGAACTCGGGGGTTCTACGAGCAGTACTTC. Its protein is CSARDSGTGGRLTSGTRGFYEQYF.